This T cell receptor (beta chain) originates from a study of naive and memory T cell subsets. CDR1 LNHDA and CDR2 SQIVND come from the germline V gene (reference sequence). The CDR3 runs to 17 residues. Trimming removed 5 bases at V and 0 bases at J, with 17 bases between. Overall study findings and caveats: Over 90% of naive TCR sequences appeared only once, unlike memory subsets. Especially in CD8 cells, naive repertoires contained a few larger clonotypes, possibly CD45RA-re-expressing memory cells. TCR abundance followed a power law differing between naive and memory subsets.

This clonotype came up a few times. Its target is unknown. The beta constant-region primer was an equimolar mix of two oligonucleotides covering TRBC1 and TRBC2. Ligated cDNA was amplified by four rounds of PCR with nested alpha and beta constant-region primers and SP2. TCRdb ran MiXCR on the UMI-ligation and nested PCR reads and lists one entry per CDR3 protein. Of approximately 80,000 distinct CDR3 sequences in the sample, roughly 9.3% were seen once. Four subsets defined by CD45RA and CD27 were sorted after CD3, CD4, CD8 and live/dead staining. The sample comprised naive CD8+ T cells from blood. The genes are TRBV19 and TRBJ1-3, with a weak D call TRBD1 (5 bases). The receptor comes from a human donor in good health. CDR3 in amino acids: CASSVSPRTPSGNTIYF. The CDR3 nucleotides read TGTGCCAGTAGTGTAAGCCCTAGGACACCCTCTGGAAACACCATATATTTT.